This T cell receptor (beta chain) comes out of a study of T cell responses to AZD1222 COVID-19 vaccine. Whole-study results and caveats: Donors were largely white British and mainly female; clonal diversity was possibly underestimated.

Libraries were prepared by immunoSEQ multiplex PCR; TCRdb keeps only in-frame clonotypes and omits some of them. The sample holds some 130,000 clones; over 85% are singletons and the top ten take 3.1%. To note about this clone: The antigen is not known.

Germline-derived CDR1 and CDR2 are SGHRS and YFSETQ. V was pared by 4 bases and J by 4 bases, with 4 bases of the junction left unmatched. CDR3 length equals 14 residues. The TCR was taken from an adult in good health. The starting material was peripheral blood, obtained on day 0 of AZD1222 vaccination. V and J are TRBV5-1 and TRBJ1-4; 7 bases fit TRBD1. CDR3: CASSTGTVNEKLFF. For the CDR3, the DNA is TGCGCCAGCAGCACCGGGACAGTTAATGAAAAACTGTTTTTT.